This T cell receptor (beta chain) is from a study of tumor and adjacent non-tumor tissue in lung cancer (dated by TCRdb to 2016 to 2019). Regarding the research as a whole: By cancer type, the cohort comprised 12 to 13 adenocarcinoma patients, a couple of squamous cell carcinoma patients and 1 small cell lung cancer patient. Ages among the approximately 15 patients ranged from about 30 to 85 years, there were around ten men and 5 women, and disease was at TNM stage I to III. Sequencing generated a total of around 120 million productive TCRbeta reads, averaging about 4.17 million reads per sample. Using bulk TCRbeta repertoires from some 16 lung cancer patients, the study set lung tumor tissue side by side with matched distant non-tumor lung tissue. TCRbeta CDR3 sequencing was performed on thirty paired specimens, with one tumor sample and one normal lung sample collected per patient.

RNA was extracted from bulk unsorted tissue and checked for quality with a NanoDrop ND-1000 and an Agilent 2100. For the normal lung samples, distant non-tumor tissue was collected more than 3 cm away from the tumor edge. Donors were newly diagnosed lung cancer patients admitted for thoracic surgery in China between August and November 2014, without prior chemotherapy. Anyone who had undergone radiotherapy or chemotherapy before, or who had another cancer at the same time, was left out of the study. Surgical tissue pieces of about 1-2.3 cm3 were preserved in RNAlater solution and were kept at -80 degrees C until use. Spanning cysteine to phenylalanine, the CDR3 consists of 13 amino acids. The kept DNA is CDR3 alone, 39 bases in frame from the first base. The germline V gene (reference sequence) sets CDR1 to DFQATT and CDR2 to SNEGSKA. Receptors were amplified or captured by multiplex PCR. This sample was sequenced with an Illumina HiSeq 2500. Following protocols modified from ARM-PCR, the researchers constructed TCRbeta libraries through three rounds of nested PCR with primers (Table S4). Before sequencing, PCR products of 200-500 bp were excised from the gel and purified with the QIAquick gel extraction kit. As for the authors' bioinformatics: Trimmomatic was used to clean the reads, FLASH merged the cleaned reads into complete CDR3 sequences, and MiTCR assigned the sequences to V(D)J germline segments. VDJtools was used to compute clonal diversity as the inverse Simpson's index. A read counted as productive if the sequence was in-frame and lacked a premature stop codon. The public reads were quality trimmed at Q25 with fastp and then assembled into clones with MiXCR by TCRdb, keeping productive beta chains. Each CDR3 protein gets just one entry, which takes the most common genes and DNA from the rows behind it. For this entry, the V and J calls and clone size follow TCRdb and not the study's own pipeline. The sample table shows 100,000 or so distinct CDR3 sequences, and 65% are seen once. Jointly, the top ten make up around 19% of the sample.

On this clonotype itself: Which antigen it targets is not known. The junction shows a germline mismatch at one end, possibly a read error.

Study-wide findings and limitations: In normal lung, the top 100 clones accounted for a significantly larger cumulative share of the repertoire than in tumor tissue. Because peripheral blood was not sequenced, the blood TCRbeta repertoires of the lung cancer patients in the study went unexamined. Only roughly 16 patients were included in the cohort, and the need for larger samples and more detailed clinical data was noted by the authors. Neither the sequencing platform nor unique molecular identifiers are named or mentioned anywhere in the methods. TCR diversity was significantly higher in younger patients, and greater tumor TCR diversity was associated with shorter overall survival and shorter disease-free survival. Significantly higher TCR diversity (inverse Simpson) was observed in tumor tissue than in normal lung tissue (around 460 vs 160, P = 0.0075, Mann-Whitney U test).

This TCR was sampled from a man between 25 and 39 years old with non-small cell lung cancer. The sample consisted of distant non-tumor lung tissue. Rearrangement joined TRBV20-1 to TRBJ2-7; the D call could be TRBD1 or TRBD2, with each sharing 6 bases. The CDR3 in this case is CSAPRGARDEHYF. The base sequence is TGCAGTGCCCCGAGGGGGGCCCGAGACGAGCACTACTTC.